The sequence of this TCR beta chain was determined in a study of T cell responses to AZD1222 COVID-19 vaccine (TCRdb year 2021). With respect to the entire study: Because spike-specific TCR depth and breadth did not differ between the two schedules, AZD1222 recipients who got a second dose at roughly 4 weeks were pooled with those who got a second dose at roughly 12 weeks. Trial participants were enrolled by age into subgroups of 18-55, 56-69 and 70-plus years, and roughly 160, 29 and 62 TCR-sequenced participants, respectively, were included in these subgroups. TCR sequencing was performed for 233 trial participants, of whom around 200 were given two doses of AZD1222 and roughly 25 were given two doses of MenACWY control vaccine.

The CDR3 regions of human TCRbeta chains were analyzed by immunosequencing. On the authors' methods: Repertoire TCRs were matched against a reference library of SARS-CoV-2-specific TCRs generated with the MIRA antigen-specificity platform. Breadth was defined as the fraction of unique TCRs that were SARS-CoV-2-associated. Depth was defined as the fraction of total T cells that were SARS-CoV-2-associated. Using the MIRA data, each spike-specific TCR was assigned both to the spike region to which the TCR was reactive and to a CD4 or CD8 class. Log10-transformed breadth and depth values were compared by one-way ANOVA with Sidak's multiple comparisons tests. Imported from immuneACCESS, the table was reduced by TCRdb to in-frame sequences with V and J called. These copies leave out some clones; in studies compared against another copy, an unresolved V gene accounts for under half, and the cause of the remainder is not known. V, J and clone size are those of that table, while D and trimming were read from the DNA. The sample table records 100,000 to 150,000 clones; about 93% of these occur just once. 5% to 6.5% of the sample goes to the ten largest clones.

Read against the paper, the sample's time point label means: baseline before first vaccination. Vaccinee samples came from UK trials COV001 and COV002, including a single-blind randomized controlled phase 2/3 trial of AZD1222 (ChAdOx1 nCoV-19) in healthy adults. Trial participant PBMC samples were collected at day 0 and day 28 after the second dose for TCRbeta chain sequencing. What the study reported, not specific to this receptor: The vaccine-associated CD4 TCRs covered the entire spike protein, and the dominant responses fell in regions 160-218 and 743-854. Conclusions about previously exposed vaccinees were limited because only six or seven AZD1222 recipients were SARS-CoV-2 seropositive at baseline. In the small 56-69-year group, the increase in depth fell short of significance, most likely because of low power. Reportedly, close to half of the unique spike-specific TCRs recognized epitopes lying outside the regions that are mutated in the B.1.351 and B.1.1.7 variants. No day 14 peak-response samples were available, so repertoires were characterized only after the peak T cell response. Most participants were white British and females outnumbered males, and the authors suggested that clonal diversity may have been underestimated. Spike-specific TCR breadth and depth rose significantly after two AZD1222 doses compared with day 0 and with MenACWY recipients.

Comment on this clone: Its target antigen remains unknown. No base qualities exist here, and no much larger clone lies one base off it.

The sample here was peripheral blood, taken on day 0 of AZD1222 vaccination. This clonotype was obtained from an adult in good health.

This receptor carries the CDR3 CASSDRGGYTF. The sequenced DNA is TGTGCCAGCAGCGACAGGGGAGGCTACACCTTC. The chain links TRBV9 with TRBJ1-2; 7 bases in between match TRBD1. The CDR3 holds 11 amino acids from the cysteine to the phenylalanine. The only DNA kept is the CDR3, 33 bases in frame from the first base. V is trimmed back by 3 bases and J by 8 bases, and the junction contains 1 base that no gene match accounts for. The germline V gene gives CDR1 as SGDLS and CDR2 as YYNGEE.